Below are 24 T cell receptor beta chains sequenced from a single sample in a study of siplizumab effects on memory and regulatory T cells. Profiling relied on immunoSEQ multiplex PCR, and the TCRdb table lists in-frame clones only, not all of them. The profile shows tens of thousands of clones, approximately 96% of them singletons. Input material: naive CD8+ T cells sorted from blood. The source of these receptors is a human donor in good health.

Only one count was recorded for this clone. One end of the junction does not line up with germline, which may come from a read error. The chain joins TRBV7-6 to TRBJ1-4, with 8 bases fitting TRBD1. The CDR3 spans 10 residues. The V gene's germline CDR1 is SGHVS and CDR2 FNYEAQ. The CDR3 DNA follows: TGTGCCAGCAGCCAGCGGGACAGGCTTTTT. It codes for CASSQRDRLF.

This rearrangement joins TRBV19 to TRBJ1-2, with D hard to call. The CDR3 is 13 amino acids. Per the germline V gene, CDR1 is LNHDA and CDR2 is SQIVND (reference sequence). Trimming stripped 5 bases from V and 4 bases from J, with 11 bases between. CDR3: CASSHADFYGYTF. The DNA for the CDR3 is TGTGCCAGTAGTCATGCGGACTTCTATGGCTACACCTTC.

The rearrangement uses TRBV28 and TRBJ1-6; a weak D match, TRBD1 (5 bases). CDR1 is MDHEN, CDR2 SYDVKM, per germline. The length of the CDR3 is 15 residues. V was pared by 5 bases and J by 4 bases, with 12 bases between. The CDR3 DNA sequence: TGTGCCAGCAGTCCGGGGACGGCTTATAATTCACCCCTCCACTTT. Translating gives CASSPGTAYNSPLHF.

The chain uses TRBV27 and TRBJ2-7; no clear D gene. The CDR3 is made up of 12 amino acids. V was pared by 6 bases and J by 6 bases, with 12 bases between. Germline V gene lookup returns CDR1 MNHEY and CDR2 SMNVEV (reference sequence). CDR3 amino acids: CASRGPAVEQYF. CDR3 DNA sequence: TGTGCCAGCAGAGGACCCGCCGTCGAGCAGTACTTC.

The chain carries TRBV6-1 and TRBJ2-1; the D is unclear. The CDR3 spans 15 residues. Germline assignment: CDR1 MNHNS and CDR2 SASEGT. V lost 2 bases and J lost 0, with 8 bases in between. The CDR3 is CASSELPGSYNEQFF. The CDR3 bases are TGTGCCAGCAGTGAACTCCCCGGCTCCTACAATGAGCAGTTCTTC.

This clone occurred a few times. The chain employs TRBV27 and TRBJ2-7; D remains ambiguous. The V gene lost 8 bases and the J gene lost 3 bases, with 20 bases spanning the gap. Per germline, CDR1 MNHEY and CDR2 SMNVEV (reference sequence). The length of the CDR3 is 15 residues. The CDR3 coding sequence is TGTGCCAGCCGAAGTGGGCCCTCAGTCTACTACGAGCAGTACTTC. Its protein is CASRSGPSVYYEQYF.

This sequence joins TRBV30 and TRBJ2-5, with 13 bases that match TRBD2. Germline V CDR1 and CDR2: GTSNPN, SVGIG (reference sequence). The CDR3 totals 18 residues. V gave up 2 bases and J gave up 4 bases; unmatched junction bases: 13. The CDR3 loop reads CAWSPGLAGAGRGETQYF. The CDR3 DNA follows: TGTGCCTGGAGTCCTGGACTAGCGGGGGCCGGTAGAGGAGAGACCCAGTACTTC.

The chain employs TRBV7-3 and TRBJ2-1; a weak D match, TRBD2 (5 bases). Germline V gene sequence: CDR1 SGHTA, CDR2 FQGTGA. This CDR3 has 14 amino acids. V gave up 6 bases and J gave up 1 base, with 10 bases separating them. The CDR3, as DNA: TGTGCCAGCAGTACGGGCGGGTCCTACAATGAGCAGTTCTTC. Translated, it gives CASSTGGSYNEQFF.

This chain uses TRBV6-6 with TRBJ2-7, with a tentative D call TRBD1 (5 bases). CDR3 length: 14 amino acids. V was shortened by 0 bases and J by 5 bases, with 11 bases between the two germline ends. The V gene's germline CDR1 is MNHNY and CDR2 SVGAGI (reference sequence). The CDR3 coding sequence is TGTGCCAGCAGTTACTCGACAGAAATTGACGAGCAGTACTTC. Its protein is CASSYSTEIDEQYF.

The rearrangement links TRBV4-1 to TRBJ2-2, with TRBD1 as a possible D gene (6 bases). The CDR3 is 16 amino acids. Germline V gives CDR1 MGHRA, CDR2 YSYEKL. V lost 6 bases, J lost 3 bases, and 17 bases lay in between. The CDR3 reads CASSLTDAGDTGELFF. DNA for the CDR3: TGCGCCAGCAGTCTCACGGACGCAGGGGACACCGGGGAGCTGTTTTTT.

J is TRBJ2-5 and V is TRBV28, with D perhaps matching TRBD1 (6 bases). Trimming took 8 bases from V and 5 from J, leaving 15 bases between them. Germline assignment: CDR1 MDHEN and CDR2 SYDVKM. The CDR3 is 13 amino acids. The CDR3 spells CASAQGIGETQYF. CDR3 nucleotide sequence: TGTGCCAGCGCACAGGGCATCGGGGAGACCCAGTACTTC.

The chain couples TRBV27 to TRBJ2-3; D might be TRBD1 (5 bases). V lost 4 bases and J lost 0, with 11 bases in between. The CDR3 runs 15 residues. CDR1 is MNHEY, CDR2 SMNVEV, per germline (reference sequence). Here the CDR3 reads CASSSLTVSTDTQYF. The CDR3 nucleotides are TGTGCCAGCAGTTCGTTGACAGTTAGCACAGATACGCAGTATTTT.

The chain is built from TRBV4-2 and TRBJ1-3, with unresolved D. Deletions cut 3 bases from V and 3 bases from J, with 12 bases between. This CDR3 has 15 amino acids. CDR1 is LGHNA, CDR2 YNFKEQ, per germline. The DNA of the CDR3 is TGTGCCAGCAGCCAGGTCCCTGTGGGTGGAAACACCATATATTTT. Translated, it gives CASSQVPVGGNTIYF.

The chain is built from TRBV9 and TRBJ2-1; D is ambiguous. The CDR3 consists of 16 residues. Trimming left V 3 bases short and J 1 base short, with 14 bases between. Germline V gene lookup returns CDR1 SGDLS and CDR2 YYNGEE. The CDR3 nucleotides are TGTGCCAGCAGCGCCCCTGGAGCAACGTCCTACAATGAGCAGTTCTTC. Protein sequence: CASSAPGATSYNEQFF. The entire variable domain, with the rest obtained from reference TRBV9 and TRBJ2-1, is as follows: DSGVTQTPKHLITATGQRVTLRCSPRSGDLSVYWYQQSLDQGLQFLIQYYNGEERAKGNILERFSAQQFPDLHSELNLSSLELGDSALYFCASSAPGATSYNEQFFGPGTRLTVL.

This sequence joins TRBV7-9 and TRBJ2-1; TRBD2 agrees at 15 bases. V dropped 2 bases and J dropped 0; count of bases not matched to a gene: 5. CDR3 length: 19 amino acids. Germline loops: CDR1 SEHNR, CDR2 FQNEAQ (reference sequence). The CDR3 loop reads CASSLSGLAGGTSYNEQFF. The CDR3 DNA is TGTGCCAGCAGCTTATCGGGACTAGCGGGGGGCACCTCCTACAATGAGCAGTTCTTC. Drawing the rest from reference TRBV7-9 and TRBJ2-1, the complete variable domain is DTGVSQNPRHKITKRGQNVTFRCDPISEHNRLYWYRQTLGQGPEFLTYFQNEAQLEKSRLLSDRFSAERPKGSFSTLEIQRTEQGDSAMYLCASSLSGLAGGTSYNEQFFGPGTRLTVL.

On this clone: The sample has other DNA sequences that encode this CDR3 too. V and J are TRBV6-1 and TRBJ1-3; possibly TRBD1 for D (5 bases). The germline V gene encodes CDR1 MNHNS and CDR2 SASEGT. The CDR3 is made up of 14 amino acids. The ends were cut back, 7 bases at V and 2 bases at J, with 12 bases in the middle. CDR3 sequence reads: CASTGTITGNTIYF. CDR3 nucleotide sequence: TGTGCCAGCACAGGGACCATTACTGGAAACACCATATATTTT.

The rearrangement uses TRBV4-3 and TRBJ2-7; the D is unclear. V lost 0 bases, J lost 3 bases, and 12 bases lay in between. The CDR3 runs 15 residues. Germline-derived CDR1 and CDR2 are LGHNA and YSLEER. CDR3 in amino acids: CASSQDRAGVYEQYF. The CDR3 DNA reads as TGCGCCAGCAGCCAAGATAGGGCTGGCGTCTACGAGCAGTACTTC.

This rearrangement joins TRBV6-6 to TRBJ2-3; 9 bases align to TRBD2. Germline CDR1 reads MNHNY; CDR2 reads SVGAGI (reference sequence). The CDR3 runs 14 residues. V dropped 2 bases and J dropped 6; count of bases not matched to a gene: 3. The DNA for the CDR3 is TGTGCCAGCAGTTACGGGCGGGGGGGGGATACGCAGTATTTT. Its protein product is CASSYGRGGDTQYF.

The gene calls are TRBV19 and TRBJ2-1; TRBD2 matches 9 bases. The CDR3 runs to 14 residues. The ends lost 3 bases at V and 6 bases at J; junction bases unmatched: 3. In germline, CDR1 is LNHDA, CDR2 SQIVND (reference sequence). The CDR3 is CASSITGLANEQFF. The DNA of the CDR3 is TGTGCCAGTAGTATCACGGGACTAGCCAATGAGCAGTTCTTC.

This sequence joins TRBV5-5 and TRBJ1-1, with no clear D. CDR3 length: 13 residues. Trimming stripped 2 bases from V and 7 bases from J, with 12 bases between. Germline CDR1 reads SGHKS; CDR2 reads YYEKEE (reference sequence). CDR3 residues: CASSFDVDSEAFF. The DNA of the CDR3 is TGTGCCAGCAGCTTTGACGTAGATAGTGAAGCTTTCTTT.

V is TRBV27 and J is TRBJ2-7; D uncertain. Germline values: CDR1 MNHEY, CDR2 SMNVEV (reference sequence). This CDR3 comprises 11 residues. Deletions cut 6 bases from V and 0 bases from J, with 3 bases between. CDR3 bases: TGTGCCAGCAGGAGCTCCTACGAGCAGTACTTC. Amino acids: CASRSSYEQYF.

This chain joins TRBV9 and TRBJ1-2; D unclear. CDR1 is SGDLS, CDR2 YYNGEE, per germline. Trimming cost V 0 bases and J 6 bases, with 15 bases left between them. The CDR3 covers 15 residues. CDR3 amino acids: CASSVDRTTLNGYTF. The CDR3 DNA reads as TGTGCCAGCAGCGTAGATAGAACCACCCTAAATGGCTACACCTTC.

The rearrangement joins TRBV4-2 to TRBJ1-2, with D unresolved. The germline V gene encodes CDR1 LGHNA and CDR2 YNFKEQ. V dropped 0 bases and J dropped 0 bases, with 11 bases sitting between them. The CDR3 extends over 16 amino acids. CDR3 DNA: TGTGCCAGCAGCCAAGAAATCCTCAGTGCTAACTATGGCTACACCTTC. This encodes CASSQEILSANYGYTF.

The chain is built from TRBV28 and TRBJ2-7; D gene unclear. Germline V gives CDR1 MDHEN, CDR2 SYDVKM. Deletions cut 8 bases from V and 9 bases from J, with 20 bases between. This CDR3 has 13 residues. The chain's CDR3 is CASGVGTPLRQYF. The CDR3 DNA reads TGTGCCAGCGGGGTAGGAACCCCCCTAAGGCAGTACTTC.